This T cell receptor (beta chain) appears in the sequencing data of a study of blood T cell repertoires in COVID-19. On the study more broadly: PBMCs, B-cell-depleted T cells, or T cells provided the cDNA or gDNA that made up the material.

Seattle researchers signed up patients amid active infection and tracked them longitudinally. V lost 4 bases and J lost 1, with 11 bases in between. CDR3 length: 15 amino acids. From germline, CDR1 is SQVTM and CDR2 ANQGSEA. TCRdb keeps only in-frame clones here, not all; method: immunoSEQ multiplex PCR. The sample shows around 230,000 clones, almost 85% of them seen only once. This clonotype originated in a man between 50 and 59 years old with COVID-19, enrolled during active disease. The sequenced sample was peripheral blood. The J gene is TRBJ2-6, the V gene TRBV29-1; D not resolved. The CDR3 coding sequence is TGCAGCGTTGCCCCCTCCTCTTCTGGGGCCAACGTCCTGACTTTC. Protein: CSVAPSSSGANVLTF.